The T cell receptor beta chain under discussion was sequenced for a study of cytomegalovirus exposure and HLA in healthy donors. The study ran its PCR with 60 Vbeta and 13 Jbeta primers. TCRdb's table, derived via immunoSEQ multiplex PCR, lists solely in-frame clones and lacks some. This table lists about 53,000 clones. CDR3 length equals 13 residues. V lost 4 bases and J lost 5, with 10 bases in between. Looked up from germline, CDR1 is SGDLS and CDR2 is YYNGEE. The rearrangement joins TRBV9 to TRBJ2-1, with D possibly matching TRBD1 (6 bases). Sequenced input: PBMCs. The TCR sequence derives from a man aged 18-30 years in good health and CMV-seropositive. The DNA of the CDR3 is TGTGCCAGCAGCTCGGACAGCCACAATGAGCAGTTCTTC. Its translation: CASSSDSHNEQFF.